A selection of T cell receptor beta chains follows, all from one sample in a study of T cell responses to AZD1222 COVID-19 vaccine. Assay used: immunoSEQ multiplex PCR; TCRdb lists only in-frame clones, some missing. This sample yields roughly 170,000 clones, of which roughly 87% are seen a single time; 2.6% belongs to the top ten. The sequences come from peripheral blood, collected on day 0 of AZD1222 vaccination. Receptor source: an adult in good health. The CDR3 runs from the conserved cysteine through the conserved F or W. The D gene is left open where the match is weak. Clone size is shown for a subset of rows, as once, few, many or a class of expanded clone.

size,V,D,J,CDR3,DNA
NA,TRBV29-1,NA,TRBJ1-1,CSVADGNTEAFF,TGCAGCGTTGCCGACGGGAACACTGAAGCTTTCTTT
NA,TRBV4-2,NA,TRBJ1-2,CASSQGWRQEQGGYTF,TGTGCCAGCAGCCAAGGGTGGAGACAGGAGCAGGGTGGCTACACCTTC
NA,TRBV6-5,TRBD1,TRBJ2-2,CATLTGINTGELFF,TGTGCCACACTGACAGGGATAAACACCGGGGAGCTGTTTTTT
NA,TRBV27,NA,TRBJ1-6,CASSRYRDNSPLHF,TGTGCCAGCAGTCGGTACAGGGATAATTCACCCCTCCACTTT
NA,TRBV5-4,NA,TRBJ1-1,CASSAIRQTNTEAFF,TGTGCCAGCAGCGCTATAAGGCAGACGAACACTGAAGCTTTCTTT
NA,TRBV5-5,NA,TRBJ1-1,CASSLEGGNTEAFF,TGTGCCAGCAGCTTGGAGGGAGGGAACACTGAAGCTTTCTTT
NA,TRBV21-1,NA,TRBJ1-5,CASSKGQLRVGGSNQPQHF,TGTGCCAGCAGCAAGGGACAGCTAAGGGTGGGAGGCAGCAATCAGCCCCAGCATTTT
NA,TRBV27,NA,TRBJ1-1,CASSLRFGGMFAEAFF,TGTGCCAGCAGTTTAAGATTCGGGGGGATGTTCGCTGAAGCTTTCTTT
NA,TRBV11-3,NA,TRBJ2-1,CASSVEGWNEQFF,TGTGCCAGCAGCGTAGAGGGCTGGAATGAGCAGTTCTTC
NA,TRBV10-3,TRBD1,TRBJ2-7,CAIRRDRGYEQYF,TGTGCCATCCGTCGGGACAGGGGCTACGAGCAGTACTTC
NA,TRBV5-4,NA,TRBJ1-1,CASSLGSRGTEAFF,TGTGCCAGCAGCTTGGGGTCCCGAGGCACTGAAGCTTTCTTT
NA,TRBV6-5,TRBD1,TRBJ2-7,CASRPGQGGSYEQYF,TGTGCCAGCAGACCGGGACAGGGGGGCTCCTACGAGCAGTACTTC
NA,TRBV2,NA,TRBJ1-2,CASSEGRTANYGYTF,TGTGCCAGCAGTGAAGGTAGAACAGCCAACTATGGCTACACCTTC
NA,TRBV7-3,NA,TRBJ2-2,CASSTNGAGSGNTGELFF,TGTGCCAGCAGCACAAATGGCGCGGGTAGCGGGAACACCGGGGAGCTGTTTTTT
NA,TRBV28,NA,TRBJ2-6,CASSPRDSGANVLTF,TGTGCCAGCAGTCCACGGGACTCTGGGGCCAACGTCCTGACTTTC
few,TRBV5-6,NA,TRBJ2-2,CASTRRGATGELFF,TGTGCCAGCACCCGGCGAGGGGCGACCGGGGAGCTGTTTTTT
NA,TRBV7-9,NA,TRBJ1-1,CASSSRTNTEAFF,TGTGCCAGCAGCTCAAGGACGAACACTGAAGCTTTCTTT
NA,TRBV2,NA,TRBJ1-2,CASSSQGYAGDVGGYTF,TGTGCCAGCAGCTCCCAGGGGTATGCAGGGGACGTAGGGGGCTACACCTTC
NA,TRBV5-1,TRBD1,TRBJ1-1,CASSLGQGGVTEAFF,TGCGCCAGCAGCTTGGGACAGGGGGGAGTCACTGAAGCTTTCTTT
NA,TRBV6-4,TRBD1,TRBJ1-2,CASSENDRGEGYTF,TGTGCCAGCAGTGAGAACGACAGGGGTGAGGGCTACACCTTC
few,TRBV3-1/TRBV3-2,NA,TRBJ2-1,CASSRGDRGPSSYNEQFF,TGTGCCAGCAGCCGCGGGGACAGAGGACCCAGCTCCTACAATGAGCAGTTCTTC
NA,TRBV11-1,NA,TRBJ2-7,CASSGQIEQYF,TGTGCCAGCAGCGGACAGATCGAGCAGTACTTC
NA,TRBV27,NA,TRBJ2-1,CASSLSGSDGEQFF,TGTGCCAGCAGTTTATCGGGGAGCGACGGTGAGCAGTTCTTC
NA,TRBV5-1,TRBD1,TRBJ1-1,CASSHRQGGTEAFF,TGCGCCAGCAGCCATCGACAGGGAGGGACTGAAGCTTTCTTT
NA,TRBV27,NA,TRBJ1-2,CASRVLAGANYGYTF,TGTGCCAGCAGAGTCCTAGCAGGGGCTAACTATGGCTACACCTTC
few,TRBV5-1,NA,TRBJ2-7,CASSQPPLLYEQYF,TGCGCCAGCAGCCAACCGCCATTACTCTACGAGCAGTACTTC
NA,TRBV29-1,TRBD1,TRBJ1-2,CSAHRGNGYTF,TGCAGCGCCCACAGGGGTAATGGCTACACCTTC
NA,TRBV6-5,NA,TRBJ2-7,CASSYRGDLPYYEQYF,TGTGCCAGCAGTTACCGCGGCGACCTACCTTACTACGAGCAGTACTTC
NA,TRBV29-1,TRBD2,TRBJ2-1,CSVGRLAGGNNEQFF,TGCAGCGTAGGGCGACTAGCGGGAGGGAACAATGAGCAGTTCTTC
NA,TRBV10-1,NA,TRBJ1-3,CASTSGPYGAGNTIYF,TGCGCCAGCACCTCGGGACCCTATGGCGCTGGAAACACCATATATTTT
NA,TRBV6-5,NA,TRBJ1-3,CASHRGNTIYF,TGTGCCAGCCATCGGGGAAACACCATATATTTT
NA,TRBV2,NA,TRBJ2-7,CASRDGGSYEQYF,TGTGCCAGCAGGGACGGGGGATCCTACGAGCAGTACTTC
NA,TRBV4-2,TRBD2,TRBJ2-2,CASSHEGGPGELFF,TGTGCCAGCAGCCACGAGGGAGGGCCCGGGGAGCTGTTTTTT
NA,TRBV24-1,NA,TRBJ2-3,CATSDRETLNPPDTQYF,TGTGCCACCAGTGACCGAGAGACTCTCAACCCCCCAGATACGCAGTATTTT
once,TRBV15,NA,TRBJ2-1,CATSRDRAGGEQFF,TGTGCCACCAGCAGAGATCGGGCCGGAGGGGAGCAGTTCTTC
NA,TRBV20-1,NA,TRBJ1-1,CSASSRAPRAFF,TGCAGTGCTAGTAGCAGGGCGCCGAGGGCTTTCTTT
NA,TRBV29-1,TRBD1,TRBJ2-7,CSVHRGPYEQYF,TGCAGCGTTCACAGGGGGCCCTACGAGCAGTACTTC
few,TRBV18,NA,TRBJ1-2,CASSQSGRTDVSGYTF,TGTGCCAGCTCACAGAGTGGTCGTACAGACGTCTCTGGCTACACCTTC
NA,TRBV19,NA,TRBJ2-1,CASSFSASSYNEQFF,TGTGCCAGTAGCTTTAGCGCCAGCTCCTACAATGAGCAGTTCTTC
once,TRBV11-2,TRBD1,TRBJ1-2,CASSQGQVYYGYTF,TGTGCCAGCAGCCAAGGACAGGTCTACTATGGCTACACCTTC